The rows below give T cell receptor beta chains drawn from one sample of a study of early T cells in non-severe SARS-CoV-2 infection. MiXCR, applied by TCRdb to the 5' RACE reads, yields one record per CDR3 protein. The sample has about 83,000 distinct CDR3 sequences, 9% to 15% seen once. Sequencing was done on a sample of whole blood. These receptor sequences come from an adult who was a healthcare worker with PCR-confirmed SARS-CoV-2 infection or an uninfected control (not recorded which). CDR3s include the opening cysteine and the closing phenylalanine or tryptophan. The order of the fields is clone size, J gene, D gene, V gene, CDR3 DNA, CDR3 protein. D genes are given only for firm matches. The size of a clone is reported for some rows only, either as once, few or many, or as a class for expanded clones.

abundance: many; j_gene: TRBJ2-3; d_gene: NA; v_gene: TRBV5-1; CDR3nt: TGCGCCAGCAGCTCCCGCACCGCCGATCCGCAGTATTTT; CDR3aa: CASSSRTADPQYF
abundance: NA; j_gene: TRBJ2-7; d_gene: TRBD1; v_gene: TRBV7-9; CDR3nt: TGTGCCAGCAGCTTATTGGGACAGGGGGTCCCCCACGAGCAGTACTTC; CDR3aa: CASSLLGQGVPHEQYF
abundance: few; j_gene: TRBJ2-7; d_gene: TRBD1; v_gene: TRBV19; CDR3nt: TGTGCCAGTAGAAATGGACAGGGCGGTAGCTACGAGCAGTACTTC; CDR3aa: CASRNGQGGSYEQYF
abundance: NA; j_gene: TRBJ2-7; d_gene: TRBD1; v_gene: TRBV7-2; CDR3nt: TGTGCCAGCAGCCCGAGGACAGGGCTACAAGAGCAGTACTTC; CDR3aa: CASSPRTGLQEQYF
abundance: once; j_gene: TRBJ2-3; d_gene: TRBD2; v_gene: TRBV9; CDR3nt: TGTGCCAGCTCCTGGCGGGAGACAGATACGCAGTATTTT; CDR3aa: CASSWRETDTQYF
abundance: few; j_gene: TRBJ2-7; d_gene: NA; v_gene: TRBV9; CDR3nt: TGTGCCAGCAGCGTAGGGACCGAGGGTTACGAGCAGTACTTC; CDR3aa: CASSVGTEGYEQYF
abundance: few; j_gene: TRBJ2-5; d_gene: NA; v_gene: TRBV20-1; CDR3nt: TGCAGTGCTGGTAGACCCGGAGGGATGGAGACCCAGTACTTC; CDR3aa: CSAGRPGGMETQYF
abundance: many; j_gene: TRBJ1-4; d_gene: TRBD1; v_gene: TRBV9; CDR3nt: TGTGCCAGCAGCACAGGGGGCGGTAATGAAAACGGTAATGAAAAACTGTTTTTT; CDR3aa: CASSTGGGNENGNEKLFF
abundance: few; j_gene: TRBJ1-5; d_gene: NA; v_gene: TRBV2; CDR3nt: TGTGCCAGCAGTGAGGGCAGGAACAATCAGCCCCAGCATTTT; CDR3aa: CASSEGRNNQPQHF
abundance: NA; j_gene: TRBJ2-7; d_gene: TRBD2; v_gene: TRBV7-9; CDR3nt: TGTGCCAGCAGCTTGTCCGGGACTACCAGCGGGGAGCAGTACTTC; CDR3aa: CASSLSGTTSGEQYF
abundance: few; j_gene: TRBJ2-3; d_gene: NA; v_gene: TRBV7-2; CDR3nt: TGTGCCAGCAGCTGGGCCGGCGGGGCGAATAAAGATACGCAGTATTTT; CDR3aa: CASSWAGGANKDTQYF
abundance: many; j_gene: TRBJ1-6; d_gene: NA; v_gene: TRBV4-1; CDR3nt: TGCGCCAGCAGCCAGGGTATTTCACCCCTCCACTTT; CDR3aa: CASSQGISPLHF
abundance: NA; j_gene: TRBJ1-3; d_gene: TRBD1; v_gene: TRBV7-2; CDR3nt: TGTGCCAGCAGCTTGAGGACAGGGAGGGATTCTGGAAACACCATATATTTT; CDR3aa: CASSLRTGRDSGNTIYF
abundance: NA; j_gene: TRBJ2-7; d_gene: NA; v_gene: TRBV27; CDR3nt: TGTGCCAGCAGTTTAGAATATTCGGACAGATCCTACGAGCAGTACTTC; CDR3aa: CASSLEYSDRSYEQYF
abundance: many; j_gene: TRBJ2-6; d_gene: TRBD1; v_gene: TRBV15; CDR3nt: TGTGCCACCAGCGCAGGGGGCTCTGGGGCCAACGTCCTGACTTTC; CDR3aa: CATSAGGSGANVLTF
abundance: NA; j_gene: TRBJ2-7; d_gene: TRBD2; v_gene: TRBV20-1; CDR3nt: TGCAGTGCTATCCCGGGACTCATAGCGGGAGGGTCCGACTACGAGCAGTACTTC; CDR3aa: CSAIPGLIAGGSDYEQYF
abundance: few; j_gene: TRBJ1-6; d_gene: NA; v_gene: TRBV9; CDR3nt: TGTGCCAGCAGCGCCGACAGAGTGACTTCACCCCTCCACTTT; CDR3aa: CASSADRVTSPLHF
abundance: many; j_gene: TRBJ2-7; d_gene: TRBD1; v_gene: TRBV20-1; CDR3nt: TGCAGTGCTCCTAGGGGGCTCGAGCAGTACTTC; CDR3aa: CSAPRGLEQYF
abundance: few; j_gene: TRBJ2-1; d_gene: NA; v_gene: TRBV7-3; CDR3nt: TGTGCCAGCAGCTCCCCTGCCGGTTACAATGAGCAGTTCTTC; CDR3aa: CASSSPAGYNEQFF
abundance: NA; j_gene: TRBJ1-3; d_gene: NA; v_gene: TRBV19; CDR3nt: TGTGCCAGTAGGGGACCGGGACTCTACCAGGAGGGCACCATATATTTT; CDR3aa: CASRGPGLYQEGTIYF
abundance: many; j_gene: TRBJ2-1; d_gene: TRBD2; v_gene: TRBV7-2; CDR3nt: TGTGCCAGCAGTCCCAGCGGGAGGCTCTCCTACAATGAGCAGTTCTTC; CDR3aa: CASSPSGRLSYNEQFF
abundance: NA; j_gene: TRBJ1-2; d_gene: NA; v_gene: TRBV5-1; CDR3nt: TGCGCCAGCAGCTTGGCCAATCGGGCGGATGGCTACACCTTC; CDR3aa: CASSLANRADGYTF
abundance: NA; j_gene: TRBJ2-7; d_gene: NA; v_gene: TRBV7-6; CDR3nt: TGTGCCAGCAGCCGGGGCGGGACGGACAAGCAGTACTTC; CDR3aa: CASSRGGTDKQYF
abundance: NA; j_gene: TRBJ2-7; d_gene: NA; v_gene: TRBV9; CDR3nt: TGTGCCAGCAGCGTAGACGGCGAGCAGTACTTC; CDR3aa: CASSVDGEQYF
abundance: few; j_gene: TRBJ2-7; d_gene: TRBD1; v_gene: TRBV29-1; CDR3nt: TGCAGCGTCAGACAGGGACAGGGTTCCTACGAGCAGTACTTC; CDR3aa: CSVRQGQGSYEQYF
abundance: few; j_gene: TRBJ1-2; d_gene: NA; v_gene: TRBV7-2; CDR3nt: TGTGCCAGCAGCTTATCGGAGGACTATGGCTACACCTTC; CDR3aa: CASSLSEDYGYTF
abundance: NA; j_gene: TRBJ2-3; d_gene: TRBD2; v_gene: TRBV7-9; CDR3nt: TGTGCCAGCAGCCCCAGACTAACTAGCGCCGCCGGCACGCAGTATTTT; CDR3aa: CASSPRLTSAAGTQYF
abundance: NA; j_gene: TRBJ2-7; d_gene: NA; v_gene: TRBV28; CDR3nt: TGTGCCAGCAGGATTAATGGGCCACCGGGCGCGGGGCCTAGATACGAGCAGTACTTC; CDR3aa: CASRINGPPGAGPRYEQYF
abundance: few; j_gene: TRBJ1-4; d_gene: NA; v_gene: TRBV7-9; CDR3nt: TGTGCCAGCAGCTTAGATCGGGCTCCAAAACTGTTTTTT; CDR3aa: CASSLDRAPKLFF
abundance: NA; j_gene: TRBJ2-1; d_gene: TRBD2; v_gene: TRBV29-1; CDR3nt: TGCAGCGCGCCCCTAGCGGGTCTTTTTGAGCAGTTCTTC; CDR3aa: CSAPLAGLFEQFF
abundance: NA; j_gene: TRBJ2-6; d_gene: NA; v_gene: TRBV7-8; CDR3nt: TGTGCCAGCAGCTTGACAGGCCTCTCTGGGGCCAACGTCCTGACTTTC; CDR3aa: CASSLTGLSGANVLTF
abundance: many; j_gene: TRBJ2-7; d_gene: NA; v_gene: TRBV20-1; CDR3nt: TGCAGTGCTAGAGAGCCGTGGGCGGGCGAGCAGTACTTC; CDR3aa: CSAREPWAGEQYF
abundance: many; j_gene: TRBJ2-1; d_gene: NA; v_gene: TRBV5-1; CDR3nt: TGCGCCAGCAGGCAACCCGGGACTGGTACCTACAATGAGCAGTTCTTC; CDR3aa: CASRQPGTGTYNEQFF
abundance: NA; j_gene: TRBJ2-1; d_gene: NA; v_gene: TRBV24-1; CDR3nt: TGTGCCACCAGTGGACCCTACAATGAGCAGTTCTTC; CDR3aa: CATSGPYNEQFF
abundance: NA; j_gene: TRBJ2-2; d_gene: NA; v_gene: TRBV20-1; CDR3nt: TGCAGTGCTAGAGGCCGCGCTGCCGGGGAGCTGTTTTTT; CDR3aa: CSARGRAAGELFF
abundance: NA; j_gene: TRBJ2-7; d_gene: NA; v_gene: TRBV10-3; CDR3nt: TGTGCCATCAGTGGGTCGCCTCTCACCTACGAGCAGTACTTC; CDR3aa: CAISGSPLTYEQYF
abundance: NA; j_gene: TRBJ2-7; d_gene: TRBD1; v_gene: TRBV19; CDR3nt: TGTGCCAGTAGTGCCCCCGGGACAGCCTACGAGCAGTACTTC; CDR3aa: CASSAPGTAYEQYF
abundance: few; j_gene: TRBJ1-6; d_gene: TRBD1; v_gene: TRBV4-3; CDR3nt: TGCGCCAGCAGCCAAGATCTTGGAGGACAGGGGAATTCGAATTCACCCCTCCACTTT; CDR3aa: CASSQDLGGQGNSNSPLHF
abundance: NA; j_gene: TRBJ1-2; d_gene: TRBD1; v_gene: TRBV12-3/TRBV12-4; CDR3nt: TGTGCCAGCAGCCCAGGGGGGGGCCTTAACTATGGCTACACCTTC; CDR3aa: CASSPGGGLNYGYTF
abundance: few; j_gene: TRBJ1-6; d_gene: TRBD1; v_gene: TRBV6-5; CDR3nt: TGTGCCAGCAGTACCGGGACAGGGGGCGCCGAATCTGCTAATTCACCCCTCCACTTT; CDR3aa: CASSTGTGGAESANSPLHF
abundance: NA; j_gene: TRBJ2-4; d_gene: TRBD1; v_gene: TRBV29-1; CDR3nt: TGCAGCGTTGAGGTAGACAGGGTGCACATTCAGTACTTC; CDR3aa: CSVEVDRVHIQYF